This T cell receptor beta chain was found in a study of T-cell reconstitution after alpha-beta-depleted transplantation in children. General study points: A year post-transplant, T-cell counts and diversity derived mostly from newly produced T cells.

For TCRbeta, the library was prepared with unique molecular identifiers. Each CDR3 protein is one row after TCRdb ran MiXCR on the PCR reads. Of 780,000 or so distinct CDR3 sequences in the sample, roughly 15% were seen once. This clonotype occurred a few times. Antigen specificity is unknown. Sequencing was performed on PBMCs, mostly from graft donor cells, taken 360 days after TCRalphabeta/CD19-depleted stem cell transplant. This receptor was taken from a male patient younger than 18 who had a stem cell transplant for acute lymphoblastic leukemia, so the T cells may come from the graft donor.

The CDR3 here is CSARGWANSYEQYF. As DNA, the CDR3 is TGCAGTGCCCGGGGATGGGCCAATTCGTACGAGCAGTACTTC. The V gene is TRBV20-1, the J gene TRBJ2-7, with a possible D match to TRBD2 (5 bases). CDR3 length: 14 residues. Germline CDR1 reads DFQATT; CDR2 reads SNEGSKA (reference sequence). Trimming shortened V by 6 bases and J by 4 bases, and 19 bases separated the two germline ends.